The next 10 T cell receptor beta chains were all read from a single sample in a study of precursors of human CD4 cytotoxic T cells. TCRdb independently ran MiXCR on the reads; one entry per CDR3 protein. Of fewer than 500 distinct CDR3 sequences in the sample, 17% were seen once. The bulk UMI libraries came from four sorted CD4+ memory subsets, including IL-7R-high and IL-7R-negative TEMRA. Input material: memory CD4+ T cells from blood (PBMCs). Every receptor here comes from a human donor in good health.

This clonotype is large in the sample. The chain employs TRBV7-6 and TRBJ2-2; D not resolved. The CDR3 runs to 12 residues. Per germline, CDR1 SGHVS and CDR2 FNYEAQ. V lost 5 bases to trimming and J lost 7 bases, with 8 bases between them. CDR3 coding DNA: TGTGCCAGCAGCCTCCAATACGGGGAGCTGTTTTTT. Translating it yields CASSLQYGELFF. The full variable domain, completed using reference TRBV7-6 and TRBJ2-2, is GAGVSQSPRYKVTKRGQDVALRCDPISGHVSLYWYRQALGQGPEFLTYFNYEAQQDKSGLPNDRFSAERPEGSISTLTIQRTEQRDSAMYRCASSLQYGELFFGEGSRLTVL.

By sample fraction, this clonotype is large. The chain has TRBV20-1 and TRBJ1-1; no definite D call. The V and J ends lost 3 bases and 1 base respectively, with 6 bases between them. Germline V lookup: CDR1 DFQATT, CDR2 SNEGSKA (reference sequence). The CDR3 totals 12 residues. This CDR3 is CSARTQNTEAFF. CDR3 DNA sequence: TGCAGTGCTAGGACCCAGAACACTGAAGCTTTCTTT.

This clonotype is categorized as large (0.1 to 1%). The V and J genes are TRBV10-1 and TRBJ2-2; possible D gene TRBD1, 5 bases. V lost 6 bases and J lost 3, with 17 bases in between. CDR1 is WNHNN, CDR2 SYGVQD, per germline (reference sequence). This CDR3 is 16 amino acids long. CDR3 DNA: TGCGCCAGCAGCGCGGACACCTTTACGGACACCGGGGAGCTGTTTTTT. The encoded protein is CASSADTFTDTGELFF.

By its share, this clonotype is large. The chain employs TRBV7-9 and TRBJ1-3; D possibly corresponds to TRBD1 (6 bases). The V end lost 5 bases, the J end lost 0 bases, and 11 bases lay between the germline ends. Per germline, CDR1 SEHNR and CDR2 FQNEAQ (reference sequence). The CDR3 extends over 15 amino acids. The CDR3 DNA reads as TGTGCCAGCAGCCACGACAGGAGCTCTGGAAACACCATATATTTT. Protein product: CASSHDRSSGNTIYF.

Within the sample, this clonotype is large. The rearrangement joins TRBV5-1 to TRBJ2-3; D may be TRBD1 (6 bases). Germline values: CDR1 SGHRS, CDR2 YFSETQ. The CDR3 runs to 13 residues. V lost 6 bases and J 5 bases, leaving 13 bases between the germline ends. The CDR3 DNA is TGCGCCAGCAAAAGACAGGAGTTAGATACGCAGTATTTT. Translated: CASKRQELDTQYF.

Judged by abundance, this clonotype is large. The genes are TRBV19 and TRBJ2-7; TRBD2 matches 9 bases. CDR3 size: 14 residues. CDR1 is LNHDA, CDR2 SQIVND, per germline (reference sequence). Trimming took 7 bases from V and 0 from J; bases not matched to a gene: 4. CDR3 nucleotides: TGTGCCAGTAAGGCTAGCGGGGTCTCCTACGAGCAGTACTTC. This codes for CASKASGVSYEQYF.

In its sample, this clonotype is large. This sequence joins TRBV19 and TRBJ2-5; TRBD1 aligns across 10 bases. Looked up from germline, CDR1 is LNHDA and CDR2 is SQIVND (reference sequence). The V segment lost 4 bases and the J segment 3 bases; nucleotides outside the gene matches: 8. There are 16 residues in the CDR3. CDR3 nucleotides: TGTGCCAGTAGTAGAAATTGGGGGACAGGGGAAGAGACCCAGTACTTC. It encodes CASSRNWGTGEETQYF. Full variable domain (remainder filled in from reference TRBV19 and TRBJ2-5): DGGITQSPKYLFRKEGQNVTLSCEQNLNHDAMYWYRQDPGQGLRLIYYSQIVNDFQKGDIAEGYSVSREKKESFPLTVTSAQKNPTAFYLCASSRNWGTGEETQYFGPGTRLLVL.

This clonotype was found a few times. The CDR3, as DNA: TGTGCCAGCAGCCCCCGTCCAGGGGGAAAAGCAGATACGCAGTATTTT. It codes for CASSPRPGGKADTQYF. V usage is TRBV12-3 or TRBV12-4 and J usage is TRBJ2-3, with TRBD1 matching over 7 bases. V lost 6 bases and J lost 4; bases outside the gene matches: 13. The CDR3 spans 16 residues.

The chain has TRBV27 and TRBJ2-7, with 9 positions matching TRBD1. CDR1 MNHEY and CDR2 SMNVEV come from the germline V gene (reference sequence). The CDR3 extends over 18 amino acids. Trimming at V came to 5 bases and at J to 1 base, leaving 15 bases not matched to a gene. The CDR3 here is CASSPPPGQGRISYEQYF. The CDR3 DNA follows: TGTGCCAGCAGTCCCCCGCCCGGACAGGGGAGAATATCCTACGAGCAGTACTTC.

J is TRBJ1-6 and V is TRBV30, with a weak D call TRBD1 (5 bases). The CDR3 sequence is 16 residues long. CDR1 GTSNPN and CDR2 SVGIG come from the germline V gene (reference sequence). V was pared by 2 bases and J by 4 bases, with 15 bases between. The CDR3 nucleotides are TGTGCCTGGAGTCCCTACGACAGCCAGTATAATTCACCCCTCCACTTT. It is translated as CAWSPYDSQYNSPLHF.